This T cell receptor (beta chain) was identified in a study of shared clonotypes between healthy human individuals. An even split of each subset's genomic DNA across several immunoSEQ plates was performed. Source study methods: ImmunoSEQ output held junction-only sequences without quality scores, so filtering differed. The repertoire was sequenced with immunoSEQ multiplex PCR; TCRdb's copy has only in-frame clones and lacks some. Clonal size and the V and J genes are those of that table, whereas D and trimming came from the DNA. This table holds fewer than 1.8 million clones, just under 99% found once. This CDR3 spans 13 amino acids. Deletions cut 8 bases from V and 7 bases from J, with 15 bases between. Germline V gene lookup returns CDR1 MDHEN and CDR2 SYDVKM.

The clonotype originates from a man younger than 45 in good health. Source material: naive CD4+ T cells sorted from blood. Indicated subset: CD45RA+ positively selected. This rearrangement joins TRBV28 to TRBJ1-5, with unresolved D. In DNA form, the CDR3 reads TGTGCCAGCTCGTCCCGAAGGAGGCAGCCCCAGCATTTT. This gives the protein CASSSRRRQPQHF.